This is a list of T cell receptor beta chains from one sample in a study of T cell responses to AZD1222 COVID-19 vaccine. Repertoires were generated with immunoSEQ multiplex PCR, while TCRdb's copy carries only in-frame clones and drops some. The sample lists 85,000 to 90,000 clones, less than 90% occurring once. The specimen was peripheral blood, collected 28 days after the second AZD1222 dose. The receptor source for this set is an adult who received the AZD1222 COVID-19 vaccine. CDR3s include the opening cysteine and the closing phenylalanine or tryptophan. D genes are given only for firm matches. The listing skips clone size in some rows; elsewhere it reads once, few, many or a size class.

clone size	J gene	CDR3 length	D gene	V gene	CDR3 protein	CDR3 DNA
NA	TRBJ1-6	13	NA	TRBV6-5	CASSVPEDSPLHF	TGTGCCAGCAGCGTCCCCGAGGATTCACCCCTCCACTTT
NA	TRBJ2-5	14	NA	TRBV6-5	CASSYGRSRETQYF	TGTGCCAGCAGTTACGGACGGTCCAGGGAGACCCAGTACTTC
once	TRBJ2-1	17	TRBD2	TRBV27	CASSFEASGSSYNEQFF	TGTGCCAGCAGTTTCGAGGCTAGCGGAAGCTCCTACAATGAGCAGTTCTTC
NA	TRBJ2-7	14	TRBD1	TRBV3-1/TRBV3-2	CASRATGSSYEQYF	TGTGCCAGCAGAGCGACAGGGAGCTCCTACGAGCAGTACTTC
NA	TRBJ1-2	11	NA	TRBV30	CAWSHNYGYTF	TGTGCCTGGAGTCATAACTATGGCTACACCTTC
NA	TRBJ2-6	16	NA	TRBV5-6	CASSLVPGSGANVLTF	TGTGCCAGCAGCTTGGTTCCGGGCTCTGGGGCCAACGTCCTGACTTTC
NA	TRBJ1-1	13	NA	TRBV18	CASSPPPNTEAFF	TGTGCCAGCTCACCACCGCCGAACACTGAAGCTTTCTTT
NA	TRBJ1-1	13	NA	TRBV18	CASSPPTRDEAFF	TGTGCCAGCTCACCACCGACCCGAGATGAAGCTTTCTTT
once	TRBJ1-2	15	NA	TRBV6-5	CASRGSREGLYGYTF	TGTGCCAGCAGAGGGAGCAGGGAGGGCCTCTATGGCTACACCTTC
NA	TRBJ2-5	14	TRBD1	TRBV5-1	CASSFGTGEETQYF	TGCGCCAGCAGTTTCGGGACAGGGGAAGAGACCCAGTACTTC
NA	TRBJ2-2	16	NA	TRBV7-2	CASSLVWGLNVGELFF	TGTGCCAGCAGCTTAGTATGGGGGTTAAATGTCGGGGAGCTGTTTTTT
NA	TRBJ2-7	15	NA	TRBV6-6	CASSPLVGPSYEQYF	TGTGCCAGCAGTCCCCTCGTAGGTCCATCCTACGAGCAGTACTTC
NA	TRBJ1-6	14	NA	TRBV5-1	CASSLGTYNSPLHF	TGCGCCAGCAGCTTAGGGACTTATAATTCACCCCTCCACTTT
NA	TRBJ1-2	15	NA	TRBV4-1	CASSQVKIANYGYTF	TGCGCCAGCAGCCAAGTTAAAATAGCTAACTATGGCTACACCTTC
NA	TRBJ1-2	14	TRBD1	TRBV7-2	CASSFYRDSYGYTF	TGTGCCAGCAGCTTTTACCGGGACAGCTATGGCTACACCTTC
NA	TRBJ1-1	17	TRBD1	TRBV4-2	CASSQEGAGQGRTEAFF	TGTGCCAGCAGCCAAGAGGGTGCGGGACAGGGGAGGACTGAAGCTTTCTTT
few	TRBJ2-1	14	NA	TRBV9	CASSAETGIGEQFF	TGTGCCAGCAGCGCAGAAACAGGAATCGGTGAGCAGTTCTTC
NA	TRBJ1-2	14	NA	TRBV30	CAFYGGAANYGYTF	TGTGCCTTCTACGGGGGGGCCGCTAACTATGGCTACACCTTC
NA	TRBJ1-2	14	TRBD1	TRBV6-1	CASSEDGQAYGYTF	TGTGCCAGCAGTGAAGATGGACAGGCCTATGGCTACACCTTC
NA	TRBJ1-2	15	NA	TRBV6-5	CASRPLDSLNYGYTF	TGTGCCAGCAGACCTTTGGACAGCCTTAACTATGGCTACACCTTC
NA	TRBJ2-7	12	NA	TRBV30	CAWSTGAWEQYF	TGTGCCTGGAGTACGGGCGCTTGGGAGCAGTACTTC
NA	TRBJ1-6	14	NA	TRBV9	CASSVGQTNSPLHF	TGTGCCAGCAGCGTAGGGCAGACGAATTCACCCCTCCACTTT
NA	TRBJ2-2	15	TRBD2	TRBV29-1	CSVGRRGENTGELFF	TGCAGCGTTGGTAGGCGGGGGGAGAACACCGGGGAGCTGTTTTTT
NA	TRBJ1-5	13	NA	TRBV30	CAWSVDSNQPQHF	TGTGCCTGGAGTGTAGACAGCAATCAGCCCCAGCATTTT
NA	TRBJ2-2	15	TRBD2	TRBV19	CASSIPRGRTGELFF	TGTGCCAGTAGTATACCGCGGGGGAGGACCGGGGAGCTGTTTTTT
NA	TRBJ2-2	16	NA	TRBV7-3	CASSLSGYQRTGELFF	TGTGCCAGCAGCTTATCAGGGTATCAACGCACCGGGGAGCTGTTTTTT
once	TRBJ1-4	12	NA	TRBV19	CASSPQGEKLFF	TGTGCCAGTAGTCCCCAGGGGGAAAAACTGTTTTTT
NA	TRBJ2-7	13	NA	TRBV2	CASSALFWNEQYF	TGTGCCAGCAGCGCCCTGTTTTGGAACGAGCAGTACTTC
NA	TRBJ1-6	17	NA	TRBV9	CASSTAPGPFVNSPLHF	TGTGCCAGCAGCACTGCGCCGGGACCCTTCGTGAATTCACCCCTCCACTTT
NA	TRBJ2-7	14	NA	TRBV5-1	CASSLSGSGPEQYF	TGCGCCAGCAGCTTGTCCGGTTCCGGGCCCGAGCAGTACTTC
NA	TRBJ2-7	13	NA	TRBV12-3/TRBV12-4	CASSLDLDLEQYF	TGTGCCAGCAGTTTAGATCTGGATCTCGAGCAGTACTTC
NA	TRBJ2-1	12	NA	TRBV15	CATSRAYNEQFF	TGTGCCACCAGCAGAGCGTACAATGAGCAGTTCTTC
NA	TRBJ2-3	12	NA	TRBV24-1	CATSDLEEAQYF	TGTGCCACCAGTGATTTGGAGGAGGCGCAGTATTTT